These 25 T cell receptor beta chains came from one sample sequenced in a study of shared clonotypes between healthy human individuals. CD45RO negativity and positive selection for CCR7 defined naive CD8 cells, a population that excluded terminally differentiated effector memory CD45RA+ cells. Clones were read by immunoSEQ multiplex PCR, and TCRdb kept only the in-frame ones, dropping some. The sample lists fewer than 700,000 clones, 85% to 95% occurring once. The specimen sequenced was naive CD8+ T cells sorted from blood. These TCRs come from a woman in her 30s in good health.

The chain recombines TRBV19 with TRBJ2-7; D may be TRBD1 (6 bases). The CDR3 sequence is 13 residues long. Trimming left V 5 bases short and J 2 bases short, with 10 bases between. In germline, CDR1 is LNHDA, CDR2 SQIVND (reference sequence). CDR3 sequence reads: CASSLQGTYEQYF. CDR3 sequence (DNA): TGTGCCAGTAGTCTACAGGGTACCTACGAGCAGTACTTC.

This sequence joins TRBV2 and TRBJ2-3; D could derive from TRBD1 or TRBD2 (6 bases each). Germline lookup yields CDR1 SNHLY and CDR2 FYNNEI. The CDR3 has 12 amino acids. With 6 bases removed from V and 6 bases from J, the gap between germline ends came to 10 bases. This CDR3 is CASSLGGDTQYF. The CDR3, as DNA: TGTGCCAGCAGCCTCGGGGGCGATACGCAGTATTTT.

The rearrangement uses TRBV28 and TRBJ1-5; 7 positions agree with TRBD1. The J segment lost 4 bases and the V segment lost 3 bases, leaving 12 bases of the junction unmatched. Per the germline V gene, CDR1 is MDHEN and CDR2 is SYDVKM. The CDR3 length is 17 residues. CDR3 DNA sequence: TGTGCCAGCAGTTTTGATCCGAGACAGGGTTTTAATCAGCCCCAGCATTTT. It translates to CASSFDPRQGFNQPQHF.

The CDR3 region is CACQGPSYEQYF. The CDR3, as DNA: TGTGCCTGCCAGGGGCCGTCCTACGAGCAGTACTTC. This rearrangement joins TRBV28 to TRBJ2-5; maybe TRBD1 (6 bases). Gene TRBJ2-7 matches the end of the DNA better, so the J call may be wrong. Germline lookup yields CDR1 MDHEN and CDR2 SYDVKM. This CDR3 spans 12 amino acids.

V gene TRBV11-2 combines with J gene TRBJ2-1; D remains ambiguous. CDR3 length equals 14 residues. Germline loops: CDR1 SGHAT, CDR2 FQNNGV. V shed 3 bases and J shed 8 bases, with 14 bases lying between them. Written as DNA, the CDR3 is TGTGCCAGCAGCTTTGGATCTAACCCCCATGAGCAGTTCTTC. Translation gives CASSFGSNPHEQFF.

This sequence joins TRBV5-6 and TRBJ1-3, with D possibly being TRBD1 (6 bases). The CDR3 totals 15 residues. V lost 4 bases to trimming and J lost 4 bases, with 15 bases between them. CDR1 is SGHDT, CDR2 YYEEEE, per germline. CDR3 in amino acids: CASSHRGPVGNTIYF. Written as DNA, the CDR3 is TGTGCCAGCAGCCACCGGGGGCCGGTCGGAAACACCATATATTTT.

V gene TRBV5-5 combines with J gene TRBJ1-1; 7 bases agree with TRBD1. Per germline, CDR1 SGHKS and CDR2 YYEKEE (reference sequence). The CDR3 length is 14 residues. Trimming cost V 4 bases and J 3 bases; bases outside gene matches: 6. The CDR3 loop is CASSGRDSYTEAFF. The CDR3, as DNA: TGTGCCAGCAGCGGCCGGGACAGCTACACTGAAGCTTTCTTT.

The V gene is TRBV6-5, the J gene TRBJ1-3; no firm D call. Per germline, CDR1 MNHEY and CDR2 SVGAGI. This CDR3 is 14 amino acids long. Trimming left V 5 bases short and J 2 bases short, with 10 bases between. CDR3 bases: TGTGCCAGCAGTGCCTCGACGACTGGAAACACCATATATTTT. Translation: CASSASTTGNTIYF.

The chain carries TRBV5-6 and TRBJ2-7; TRBD2 matches at 8 bases. V shed 3 bases and J 5 bases; nucleotides not matched to a gene: 7. The CDR3 loop spans 14 amino acids. From germline, CDR1 is SGHDT and CDR2 YYEEEE. The CDR3 protein is CASSSGGGLNEQYF. For the CDR3, the DNA is TGTGCCAGCAGCTCGGGAGGGGGGCTGAACGAGCAGTACTTC.

V and J are TRBV5-6 and TRBJ2-7; possibly TRBD1 or TRBD2 for D (5 bases each). The CDR3 has 15 residues. Germline V gives CDR1 SGHDT, CDR2 YYEEEE. V was cut by 3 bases and J by 0 bases, with 13 bases left in between. CDR3 sequence (DNA): TGTGCCAGCAGCTACGGGACGAAAAGCTCCTACGAGCAGTACTTC. It translates to CASSYGTKSSYEQYF.

This chain connects TRBV7-6 to TRBJ2-5; 8 bases align to TRBD2. The junction had 12 bases not matched to a gene; V was cut back by 7 bases and J by 5 bases. CDR1 and CDR2 from the germline V gene are SGHVS and FNYEAQ. The CDR3 contains 15 residues. Written as DNA, the CDR3 is TGTGCCAGCACCCTGGGGGCGGGAGGCTGGGAGACCCAGTACTTC. Its translation is CASTLGAGGWETQYF.

This clone was seen a single time. J is TRBJ1-1 and V is TRBV28, with a possible D match to TRBD1 (6 bases). The germline CDR1 and CDR2 sequences are MDHEN and SYDVKM. V was trimmed by 10 bases and J by 4 bases, leaving 19 bases between them. This CDR3 contains 14 residues. CDR3 in DNA: TGTGCCATCCAATCGGTGGGGGGCAGCACTGAAGCTTTCTTT. Protein: CAIQSVGGSTEAFF.

The chain employs TRBV6-5 and TRBJ1-2; D not resolved. V lost 7 bases, J lost 4 bases, and 16 bases lay in between. The CDR3 runs 14 residues. Germline CDR1 MNHEY, CDR2 SVGAGI. Written as DNA, the CDR3 is TGTGCCAGCACCAACGGGGTTCCAACCTATGGCTACACCTTC. Translating gives CASTNGVPTYGYTF.

In its sample, this clone was seen once. The rearrangement links TRBV28 to TRBJ2-1; D remains unclear. Germline CDR1 reads MDHEN; CDR2 reads SYDVKM. The CDR3 consists of 14 residues. V was trimmed by 3 bases and J by 3 bases, leaving 9 bases between them. CDR3: CASSFNWGYNEQFF. CDR3 DNA: TGTGCCAGCAGTTTCAATTGGGGCTACAATGAGCAGTTCTTC.

V is TRBV27 and J is TRBJ2-1; D is perhaps TRBD1 (6 bases). Trimming took 4 bases from V and 9 from J, leaving 16 bases between them. Germline assignment: CDR1 MNHEY and CDR2 SMNVEV (reference sequence). This CDR3 is 14 amino acids long. This CDR3 reads CASSWTGIGGEQFF. The CDR3 DNA reads TGTGCCAGCAGTTGGACCGGGATAGGGGGTGAGCAGTTCTTC.

The genes are TRBV27 and TRBJ2-7, with 7 bases aligning to TRBD1. V shed 5 bases and J 4 bases; nucleotides not matched to a gene: 14. Per the germline V gene, CDR1 is MNHEY and CDR2 is SMNVEV (reference sequence). This CDR3 comprises 16 residues. This CDR3 is CASSPSSWDSKYEQYF. CDR3 in DNA: TGTGCCAGCAGTCCATCTTCTTGGGACAGCAAGTACGAGCAGTACTTC.

The chain employs TRBV11-2 and TRBJ2-7, with 9 positions matching TRBD1. V dropped 6 bases and J dropped 5; count of bases not matched to a gene: 11. CDR3 length equals 15 residues. Germline CDR1 and CDR2: SGHAT and FQNNGV. The CDR3 here is CASSTRTGVKNEQYF. CDR3 nucleotide sequence: TGTGCCAGCAGTACCAGGACAGGGGTGAAGAACGAGCAGTACTTC.

The chain links TRBV7-8 to TRBJ2-5; possible D gene TRBD1, 7 bases. The CDR3 extends over 16 amino acids. Trimming shortened V by 2 bases and J by 5 bases, and 18 bases separated the two germline ends. Per the germline V gene, CDR1 is SGHVS and CDR2 is FQNEAQ. CDR3 sequence: CASSLTPEGAGETQYF. As DNA, the CDR3 is TGTGCCAGCAGCTTAACCCCCGAGGGGGCGGGGGAGACCCAGTACTTC.

The CDR3 sequence is CASRKNGLGEKLFF. The CDR3 DNA follows: TGTGCCAGCAGAAAAAACGGGTTAGGTGAAAAACTGTTTTTT. This sequence joins TRBV28 and TRBJ1-4; D is ambiguous. V shed 6 bases and J shed 7 bases, with 15 bases lying between them. The CDR3 covers 14 residues. Germline V lookup: CDR1 MDHEN, CDR2 SYDVKM.

This chain joins TRBV27 and TRBJ2-7; 7 positions match TRBD2. Germline trimming cut 4 bases from V and 5 bases from J; bases unmatched to any gene: 8. Germline lookup yields CDR1 MNHEY and CDR2 SMNVEV (reference sequence). This CDR3 region has 14 residues. CDR3 region: CASSSRLAIHEQYF. In DNA form, the CDR3 reads TGTGCCAGCAGTTCGAGACTAGCTATCCACGAGCAGTACTTC.

As DNA, the CDR3 is TGTGCCAGCAGCAACGAAGGAGGAGCCATGAACACTGAAGCTTTCTTT. Translating it yields CASSNEGGAMNTEAFF. This chain joins TRBV21-1 and TRBJ1-1. TRBV21-1 is annotated as a pseudogene. The CDR3 length is 16 residues.

This chain joins TRBV10-2 and TRBJ2-7; 9 bases agree with TRBD1. Unmatched junction bases numbered 6, after V lost 6 bases and J lost 6 bases. Germline values: CDR1 WSHSY, CDR2 SAAADI. The CDR3 covers 13 residues. Written as DNA, the CDR3 is TGCGCCAGCAGGGAACAGGGGGCGGTCGAGCAGTACTTC. It yields the protein CASREQGAVEQYF.

The chain recombines TRBV28 with TRBJ1-2; TRBD1 matches 8 bases. The CDR3 sequence is 17 residues long. The ends lost 7 bases at V and 0 bases at J; junction bases unmatched: 13. The germline CDR1 and CDR2 sequences are MDHEN and SYDVKM. CDR3: CASTPHRGGAPNYGYTF. CDR3 in DNA: TGTGCCAGCACTCCCCACAGGGGGGGGGCTCCTAACTATGGCTACACCTTC.

The chain combines TRBV19 with TRBJ2-2; perhaps TRBD2 as D (6 bases). The CDR3 covers 14 residues. Trimming removed 4 bases from V and 5 bases from J, with 11 bases in between. Germline CDR1 LNHDA, CDR2 SQIVND (reference sequence). This CDR3 is CASSTGVGTGELFF. The CDR3 DNA reads TGTGCCAGTAGTACGGGGGTGGGGACCGGGGAGCTGTTTTTT.

The chain is built from TRBV19 and TRBJ1-1; no clear D gene. Trimming stripped 0 bases from V and 1 base from J, with 12 bases between. Germline loops: CDR1 LNHDA, CDR2 SQIVND (reference sequence). The CDR3 has 16 amino acids. The CDR3 sequence: CASSIDRDIGNTEAFF. CDR3 bases: TGTGCCAGTAGTATAGACCGAGACATCGGGAACACTGAAGCTTTCTTT. Drawing the rest from reference TRBV19 and TRBJ1-1, the complete variable domain is DGGITQSPKYLFRKEGQNVTLSCEQNLNHDAMYWYRQDPGQGLRLIYYSQIVNDFQKGDIAEGYSVSREKKESFPLTVTSAQKNPTAFYLCASSIDRDIGNTEAFFGQGTRLTVV.